The rows below give T cell receptor beta chains drawn from one sample of a study of post-analysis software for immune sequencing data. TCRdb used MiXCR to reprocess the PCR reads, holding one entry per CDR3 protein. The data show around 440,000 distinct CDR3 sequences, with 40% to 55% seen just once and around an eighth held by the top ten. The specimen sequenced was blood. The receptor source for this set is a girl aged 5-17 years with multiple sclerosis. CDR3s include the opening cysteine and the closing phenylalanine or tryptophan. Each record gives: J gene, V gene, clone size, D gene, CDR3 DNA, CDR3 protein. D genes are given only for firm matches. A clone size is listed for some rows: how often the clone was seen (once, few, many), or a class if it is expanded.

>TRBJ1-2|TRBV9|.|.
TGTGCCAGCAGCGTAGGCGGGACGGACGTGGGCTACACCTTC
CASSVGGTDVGYTF
>TRBJ2-3|TRBV9|few|TRBD2
TGTGCCAGCAGCGTAGTGTCCGGGAGGGGAGAAGATACGCAGTATTTT
CASSVVSGRGEDTQYF
>TRBJ2-7|TRBV4-1|few|TRBD1
TGCGCCAGCAGCCAAGATCATCGAGGGGGCGGCACCTACGAGCAGTACTTC
CASSQDHRGGGTYEQYF
>TRBJ2-6|TRBV29-1|.|TRBD1
TGCAGCGTAGAAGACAGGGGGCCTACTGGGGCCAACGTCCTGACTTTC
CSVEDRGPTGANVLTF
>TRBJ2-1|TRBV27|.|TRBD1
TGTGCCAGCAGTCCCACACTCCGGGACAGGGGGGCGTACAATGAGCAGTTCTTC
CASSPTLRDRGAYNEQFF
>TRBJ2-7|TRBV7-9|few|TRBD2
TGTGCCAGCAGCCCCTCGGCGGGGGTTTCGTCCTACGAGCAGTACTTC
CASSPSAGVSSYEQYF
>TRBJ2-1|TRBV20-1|.|.
TGCAGTGCTAGTCGGGCTTCGCCAAGCCAGCACAATGAGCAGTTCTTC
CSASRASPSQHNEQFF
>TRBJ1-5|TRBV7-9|.|.
TGTGCCAGCAGCTTGGACTTTCAGCCCCAGCATTTT
CASSLDFQPQHF
>TRBJ1-2|TRBV28|.|TRBD1
TGTGCCAGCAGTCCAATGGCATCGCAGGGGGCGTTGTATGGCTACACCTTC
CASSPMASQGALYGYTF
>TRBJ2-5|TRBV7-9|.|.
TGTGTCAGCAGCTTAGTGGGGGAGACCCAGTACTTC
CVSSLVGETQYF
>TRBJ1-2|TRBV30|.|.
TGTGCCTGGAGCACGGGACGGACTAACTATGGCTACACCTTC
CAWSTGRTNYGYTF
>TRBJ2-6|TRBV15|.|.
TGTGCCACCAGCAGAGATGCGAGTTCTGGGGCCAACGTCCTGACTTTC
CATSRDASSGANVLTF
>TRBJ2-7|TRBV7-6|.|.
TGTGCCAGCAGCCGAGAACCCGGGACAAAGTACGAGCAGTACTTC
CASSREPGTKYEQYF
>TRBJ2-1|TRBV7-2|few|TRBD1
TGTGCCAGCAGCTACCCGGGACAGGGGTACAATGAGCAGTTCTTC
CASSYPGQGYNEQFF
>TRBJ2-7|TRBV7-2|.|.
TGTGCCAGCAGCTTCAGGGAACAGAGAGCCTACGAGCAGTACTTC
CASSFREQRAYEQYF
>TRBJ2-7|TRBV28|few|TRBD2
TGTGCCAGCAGTTTATCCCCGGGGGGGGCCTACGAGCAGTACTTC
CASSLSPGGAYEQYF
>TRBJ2-1|TRBV12-3/TRBV12-4|.|.
TGTGCCAGCAGTCTGACCTCGCCCGCGGTTCAGCAGTTCTTC
CASSLTSPAVQQFF
>TRBJ2-1|TRBV15|.|.
TGTGCCACCAGCAGTGCTCCAAGCTCCTACAATGAGCAGTTCTTC
CATSSAPSSYNEQFF
>TRBJ2-7|TRBV6-8|few|.
TGTGCCAGCAGAGGACAGCGAAGCTACGAGCAGTACTTC
CASRGQRSYEQYF
>TRBJ2-2|TRBV7-2|once|.
TGTGCCAGCAGCTGGACTAGTCAGGGGACCGGGGAGCTGTTTTTT
CASSWTSQGTGELFF
>TRBJ2-7|TRBV27|.|TRBD2
TGTGCCAGCAGTAGGAGCGGGGCCTACGAGCAGTACTTC
CASSRSGAYEQYF
>TRBJ2-1|TRBV6-2/TRBV6-3|.|TRBD2
TGTGCCAGCAGTTTACGCCCGGGACTAGCCGGGTTCGACAATGAGCAGTTCTTC
CASSLRPGLAGFDNEQFF
>TRBJ2-1|TRBV29-1|.|.
TGCAGCGTCGGCTTGAGGCTAGTGGGTAATGAGCAGTTCTTC
CSVGLRLVGNEQFF
>TRBJ2-1|TRBV11-2|.|TRBD2
TGTGCCAGCAGGGGGACTAGCGGGAGGGGGGTGTACAATGAGCAGTTCTTC
CASRGTSGRGVYNEQFF
>TRBJ2-7|TRBV3-1|.|.
TGTGCCAGCAGCCAAGGTCCTAGCGACCCCTACGAGCAGTACTTC
CASSQGPSDPYEQYF
>TRBJ2-7|TRBV7-9|.|TRBD1
TGTGCCAGCAGCCGCCGGACAGGGGCGGGGTCCTACGAGCAGTACTTC
CASSRRTGAGSYEQYF
>TRBJ1-5|TRBV4-1|few|.
TGCGCCAGCAGCCAAGGCGGGTTAGGCAATCAGCCCCAGCATTTT
CASSQGGLGNQPQHF
>TRBJ1-1|TRBV29-1|few|.
TGCAGCGTCGCAGATTTTGGTGAAGCTTTCTTT
CSVADFGEAFF
>TRBJ1-2|TRBV29-1|few|TRBD1
TGCAGCGTTGAAGTCGCCGGACAGGTTTTTGGTGGCTACACCTTC
CSVEVAGQVFGGYTF
>TRBJ1-5|TRBV7-9|few|.
TGTGCCAGCAGCCAGGGGACGGGCAATCAGCCCCAGCATTTT
CASSQGTGNQPQHF
>TRBJ2-7|TRBV5-1|few|.
TGCGCCAGCAGCTTGATCCCAGAGAACGAGCAGTACTTC
CASSLIPENEQYF
>TRBJ2-3|TRBV4-1|.|TRBD2
TGCGCCAGCAGCCAAACTAGCGGGAGGAACCCAGATACGCAGTATTTT
CASSQTSGRNPDTQYF
>TRBJ2-5|TRBV29-1|few|.
TGCAGCGTTGAAGGCGGTCAAGAGACCCAGTACTTC
CSVEGGQETQYF
>TRBJ2-7|TRBV6-2/TRBV6-3|few|TRBD1
TGTGCCAGCAGTTCCCCTCCGGGACAGGGGAGGGACGAGCAGTACTTC
CASSSPPGQGRDEQYF
>TRBJ1-4|TRBV29-1|.|TRBD1
TGCAGCGTTGGGGACAGGGCTAATGAAAAACTGTTTTTT
CSVGDRANEKLFF